This record concerns one TCR beta chain sequence. V lost 5 bases to trimming and J lost 4 bases; unmatched junction nucleotides: 12. This CDR3 spans 16 amino acids. Germline loops: CDR1 SGHVS, CDR2 FNYEAQ. Methods used by the authors: Reference gene primer amplification gave nucleated cell count estimates. Produced via immunoSEQ multiplex PCR; TCRdb's table is partial and in-frame only. V and J calls plus clone size are reproduced from that table; the DNA served to infer D and trimming. Of roughly 250,000 clones in the sample, 60% to 75% were seen once. The sample comes from a study of blood T cell repertoires in COVID-19. Study-wide background: Material from acute and convalescent COVID-19 was sourced from the United States, Italy and Spain. Sources were T cells, B-cell-depleted T cells, or PBMCs; the material itself was cDNA or gDNA.

The receptor was isolated from a woman older than 75 with acute or convalescent COVID-19. Specimen: peripheral blood. The chain couples TRBV7-6 to TRBJ2-3; TRBD1 matches 7 bases. The CDR3, as DNA: TGTGCCAGCAGCCAACCCCGGCCAGGGGGTTCAGATACGCAGTATTTT. Amino acids: CASSQPRPGGSDTQYF. Together with reference TRBV7-6 and TRBJ2-3, the CDR3 gives the full variable domain: GAGVSQSPRYKVTKRGQDVALRCDPISGHVSLYWYRQALGQGPEFLTYFNYEAQQDKSGLPNDRFSAERPEGSISTLTIQRTEQRDSAMYRCASSQPRPGGSDTQYFGPGTRLTVL.